Below, one T cell receptor beta chain is given with its context. CDR1 and CDR2 from the germline V gene are SEHNR and FQNEAQ (reference sequence). The CDR3 spans 16 residues. V lost 4 bases, J lost 1 base, and 11 bases lay in between. Clones were read by immunoSEQ multiplex PCR, and TCRdb kept only the in-frame ones, dropping some. In the table there are approximately 130,000 clones, roughly 93% of which are singletons. This sample was included in a study of T cell responses to AZD1222 COVID-19 vaccine. Whole-study context: Samples with a second dose at about 4 or about 12 weeks were pooled together.

This chain links TRBV7-9 with TRBJ1-6; possible D gene TRBD1, 5 bases. The clonotype comes from an adult in good health. The source material was peripheral blood, sampled on day 0 of AZD1222 vaccination. The CDR3 coding sequence is TGTGCCAGCAGCTCCAGGGAGGGATCCTATAATTCACCCCTCCACTTT. It specifies CASSSREGSYNSPLHF. Full variable domain (outside the CDR3, taken from reference TRBV7-9 and TRBJ1-6): DTGVSQNPRHKITKRGQNVTFRCDPISEHNRLYWYRQTLGQGPEFLTYFQNEAQLEKSRLLSDRFSAERPKGSFSTLEIQRTEQGDSAMYLCASSSREGSYNSPLHFGNGTRLTVT.